Listed below are T cell receptor beta chains from one sample, sequenced in a study of shared clonotypes between healthy human individuals. Only in-frame clones appear in the TCRdb table, and some are missing; sequencing was by immunoSEQ multiplex PCR. This sample has 2 million to 2.5 million clones, with approximately 93% found just once. The sequencing sample was made of naive CD4+ T cells from PBMCs. Source of these receptors: a man aged 18 to 29 in good health. Some clones in this sample may be carry-over from other donors' samples. Each CDR3 is given with its conserved first and last residue. Each record gives: J gene, clone size, D gene, V gene, CDR3 DNA, CDR3 protein. The D gene is left open where the match is weak. Some rows have no size entry. The others give once, few or many, or a class for an expanded clone.

>TRBJ2-7|NA|NA|TRBV4-3
TGCGCCAGCAGCCAAGCCCAGGACTACGAGCAGTACTTC
CASSQAQDYEQYF
>TRBJ2-1|NA|TRBD2|TRBV10-3
TGTGCCATCAGTGCAGGGAGGGACTACAATGAGCAGTTCTTC
CAISAGRDYNEQFF
>TRBJ2-7|NA|TRBD1|TRBV28
TGTGCCAGCAGCCCACCGGGACAGGGGACCTACGAGCAGTACTTC
CASSPPGQGTYEQYF
>TRBJ2-2|NA|TRBD1|TRBV25-1
TGTGCCAGCAAGGGACAGGGAATCACCGGGGAGCTGTTTTTT
CASKGQGITGELFF
>TRBJ2-3|NA|TRBD2|TRBV10-1
TGCGCCAGCAGCTTACTAGCGCCCGGCGGGGATACGCAGTATTTT
CASSLLAPGGDTQYF
>TRBJ2-5|NA|TRBD2|TRBV5-1
TGCGCCAGCAGCTTGGCTAGCGGGAGTCAGGTAGGAGAGACCCAGTACTTC
CASSLASGSQVGETQYF
>TRBJ1-2|NA|NA|TRBV10-3
TGTGCCATCAGTGAGCCGGACCTAGGTGCGGGGTTCACCTTC
CAISEPDLGAGFTF
>TRBJ1-1|once|NA|TRBV7-3
TGTGCCAGCAGCCTGAGGGCCAGGGGTGCAGGGGCGGGCACTGAAGCTTTCTTT
CASSLRARGAGAGTEAFF
>TRBJ2-5|once|NA|TRBV5-1
TGCGCCAGCAGCTTGGCTGGGGGCCAAGAGACCCAGTACTTC
CASSLAGGQETQYF
>TRBJ1-1|few|NA|TRBV28
TGTGCCAGCAGTTTAGAACAGTTGAACACTGAAGCTTTCTTT
CASSLEQLNTEAFF
>TRBJ2-7|NA|NA|TRBV28
TGTGCCAGCAGTCCTCCGCTGCGATTGGGGCAGTACTTC
CASSPPLRLGQYF
>TRBJ2-7|NA|NA|TRBV4-2
TGTGCCAGCAGCCAAGATCTCGGATCCTACGAGCAGTACTTC
CASSQDLGSYEQYF
>TRBJ2-7|NA|NA|TRBV7-2
TGTGCCAGCAGCCGACTAACAGGGACCACCTACGAGCAGTACTTC
CASSRLTGTTYEQYF
>TRBJ2-6|once|TRBD2|TRBV10-3
TGTGCCATCAGTGAGTCCAGCGGGACGCTTCGCTCTGGGGCCAACGTCCTGACTTTC
CAISESSGTLRSGANVLTF
>TRBJ2-5|NA|NA|TRBV5-6
TGTGCCAGCACCAAGGGACCTAGGGAGACCCAGTACTTC
CASTKGPRETQYF
>TRBJ2-2|NA|TRBD1|TRBV5-1
TGCGCCAGCAGCTTGGCCCTACAGGGGACCGGGGAGCTGTTTTTT
CASSLALQGTGELFF
>TRBJ1-3|NA|NA|TRBV2
TGTGCCAGCAGTGAATCGGGGTCTGGAAACACCATATATTTT
CASSESGSGNTIYF
>TRBJ2-7|NA|NA|TRBV7-3
TGTGCCAGCAGCTTTGGTCCACAGTCGACCTACGAGCAGTACTTC
CASSFGPQSTYEQYF
>TRBJ2-1|NA|TRBD2|TRBV28
TGTGCCAGCAGAACGACTAGCACGAGCTCCTACAATGAGCAGTTCTTC
CASRTTSTSSYNEQFF
>TRBJ2-7|once|NA|TRBV18
TGTGCCAGCTCACCGATCGGAGTCGGGGCGGGGTCCTACGAGCAGTACTTC
CASSPIGVGAGSYEQYF
>TRBJ1-1|few|NA|TRBV29-1
TGCAGCGTTGAGAAGGGCAGCAGAGGAGACACTGAAGCTTTCTTT
CSVEKGSRGDTEAFF
>TRBJ1-2|NA|TRBD1|TRBV7-9
TGTGCCAGCAGCTTAACAACCGGGACAGGGGTTGGCTACACCTTC
CASSLTTGTGVGYTF
>TRBJ1-1|NA|TRBD1|TRBV6-5
TGTGCCAGCAGTTCCCGGACAGGGGCGGGTGAAGCTTTCTTT
CASSSRTGAGEAFF
>TRBJ2-1|NA|TRBD2|TRBV7-8
TGTGCCAGCAGCTTAGCGCGCCTAGCGGGCCACAATGAGCAGTTCTTC
CASSLARLAGHNEQFF